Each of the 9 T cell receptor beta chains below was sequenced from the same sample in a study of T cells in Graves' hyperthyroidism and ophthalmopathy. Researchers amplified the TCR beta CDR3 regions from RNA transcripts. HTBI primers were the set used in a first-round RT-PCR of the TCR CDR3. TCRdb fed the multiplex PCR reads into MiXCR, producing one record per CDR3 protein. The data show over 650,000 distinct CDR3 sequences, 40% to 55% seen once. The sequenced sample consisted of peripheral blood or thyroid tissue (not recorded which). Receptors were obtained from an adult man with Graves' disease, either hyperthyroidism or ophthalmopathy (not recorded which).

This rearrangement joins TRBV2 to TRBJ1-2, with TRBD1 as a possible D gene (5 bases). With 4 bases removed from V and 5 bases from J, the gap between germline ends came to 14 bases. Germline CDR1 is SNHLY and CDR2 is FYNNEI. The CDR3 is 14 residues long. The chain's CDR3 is CASSVGGVAYGYTF. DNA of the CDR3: TGTGCCAGCAGTGTCGGGGGGGTTGCTTATGGCTACACCTTC.

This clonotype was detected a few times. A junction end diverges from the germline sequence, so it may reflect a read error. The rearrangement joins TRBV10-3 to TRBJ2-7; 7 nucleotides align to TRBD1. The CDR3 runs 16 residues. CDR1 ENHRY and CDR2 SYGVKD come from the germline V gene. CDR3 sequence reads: CASSYSSGTDAYEQYF. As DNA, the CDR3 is TGTGCCAGCAGTTACTCGAGTGGGACAGACGCCTACGAGCAGTACTTC.

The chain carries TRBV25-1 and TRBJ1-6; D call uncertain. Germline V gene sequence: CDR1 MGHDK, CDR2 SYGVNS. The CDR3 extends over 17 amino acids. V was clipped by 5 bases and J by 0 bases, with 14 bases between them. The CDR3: CASSYSSESSYNSPLHF. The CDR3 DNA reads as TGTGCCAGCAGTTACTCCTCGGAGAGCTCCTATAATTCACCCCTCCACTTT.

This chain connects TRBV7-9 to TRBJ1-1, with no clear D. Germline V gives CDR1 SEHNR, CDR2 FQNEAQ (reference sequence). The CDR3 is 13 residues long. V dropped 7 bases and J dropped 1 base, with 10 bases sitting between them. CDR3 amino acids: CASTRSRNTEAFF. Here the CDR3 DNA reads TGTGCCAGCACTCGAAGCAGGAACACTGAAGCTTTCTTT. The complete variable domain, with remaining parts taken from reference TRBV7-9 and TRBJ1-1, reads DTGVSQNPRHKITKRGQNVTFRCDPISEHNRLYWYRQTLGQGPEFLTYFQNEAQLEKSRLLSDRFSAERPKGSFSTLEIQRTEQGDSAMYLCASTRSRNTEAFFGQGTRLTVV.

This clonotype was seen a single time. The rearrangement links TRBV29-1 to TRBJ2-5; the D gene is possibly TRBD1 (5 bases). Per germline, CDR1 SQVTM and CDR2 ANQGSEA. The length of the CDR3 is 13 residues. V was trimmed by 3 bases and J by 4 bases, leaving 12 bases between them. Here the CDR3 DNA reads TGCAGCGTTGAGGGGCGAATGGGAGAGACCCAGTACTTC. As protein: CSVEGRMGETQYF.

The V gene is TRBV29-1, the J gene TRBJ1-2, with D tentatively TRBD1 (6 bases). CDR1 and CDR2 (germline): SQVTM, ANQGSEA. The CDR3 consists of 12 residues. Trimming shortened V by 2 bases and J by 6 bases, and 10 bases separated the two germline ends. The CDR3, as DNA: TGCAGCGTTGAAATGGACAGCAATGGCTACACCTTC. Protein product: CSVEMDSNGYTF. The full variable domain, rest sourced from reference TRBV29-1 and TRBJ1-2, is SAVISQKPSRDICQRGTSLTIQCQVDSQVTMMFWYRQQPGQSLTLIATANQGSEATYESGFVIDKFPISRPNLTFSTLTVSNMSPEDSSIYLCSVEMDSNGYTFGSGTRLTVV.

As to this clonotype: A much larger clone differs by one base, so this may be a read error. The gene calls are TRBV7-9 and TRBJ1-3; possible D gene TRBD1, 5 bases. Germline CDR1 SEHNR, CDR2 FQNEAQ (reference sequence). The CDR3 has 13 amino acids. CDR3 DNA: TGTGTCAGCAGCTTAGGGGAAGGAAACACCATATATTTT. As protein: CVSSLGEGNTIYF.

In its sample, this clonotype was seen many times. CDR3 sequence: CASRRGIGTEAFF. In DNA form, the CDR3 reads TGCGCCAGCAGAAGGGGGATTGGCACTGAAGCTTTCTTT. The V call is TRBV10-1, the J call TRBJ1-1; D perhaps matches TRBD1 (6 bases). This CDR3 region has 13 residues. Germline V gives CDR1 WNHNN, CDR2 SYGVQD (reference sequence). Trimming removed 6 bases at V and 4 bases at J, with 12 bases between.

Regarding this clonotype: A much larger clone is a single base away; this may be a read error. The CDR3 DNA reads as TGTGCCAGCAGTGACCTTAGTGGTTCACCCCTCCACTTT. The encoded protein is CASSDLSGSPLHF. V and J are TRBV2 and TRBJ1-6; the D is unclear. The CDR3 covers 13 residues. Germline CDR1 reads SNHLY; CDR2 reads FYNNEI. Deletions cut 3 bases from V and 9 bases from J, with 9 bases between.